The source of this T cell receptor (beta chain) is a study of Graves' ophthalmopathy and Graves' hyperthyroidism. Study-wide points: Among expanded thyroid clonotypes above 0.001 frequency, most also occurred in blood.

RNA transcripts were the source from which TCR beta CDR3 regions were amplified. First-round RT-PCR employed HTBI primers, with a second-round multiplex PCR after it. TCRdb used MiXCR to reprocess the multiplex PCR reads, holding one entry per CDR3 protein. Among over a million distinct CDR3 sequences listed, 35% to 40% were seen once. Hyperthyroidism patients, all newly diagnosed, had under 2 months' duration and ages of 18 to 65. In regard to this clonotype: As yet, its antigen is unknown.

Deletions cut 3 bases from V and 3 bases from J, with 9 bases between. From germline, CDR1 is SGDLS and CDR2 YYNGEE. The CDR3 has 14 residues. The gene calls are TRBV9 and TRBJ2-2; D not resolved. The specimen was peripheral blood or thyroid tissue (not recorded which). This clonotype was obtained from an adult man with Graves' hyperthyroidism. The CDR3 DNA reads as TGTGCCAGCAGCGGACATATAGACACCGGGGAGCTGTTTTTT. Its translation is CASSGHIDTGELFF.